This T cell receptor (beta chain) was sequenced during a study of T cell responses to AZD1222 COVID-19 vaccine. Turning to the study itself: Pooled in the analysis were second doses at about 4 or about 12 weeks.

This CDR3 region has 16 residues. Germline assignment: CDR1 SGHAT and CDR2 FQDESV (reference sequence). The ends lost 7 bases at V and 2 bases at J; junction bases unmatched: 8. Libraries were prepared by immunoSEQ multiplex PCR; TCRdb keeps only in-frame clonotypes and omits some of them. The sample carries 100,000 or so clones, about 86% recorded once. Of note for this clone: Its antigen remains unknown.

Broader study findings: Without day 14 samples, only post-peak T cell repertoires were studied. Reports say nearly half of spike-specific TCRs go after unmutated variant regions. Females made up more of the donors, who were largely white British, and clonal diversity may have come out too low.

This sequence originates from an adult in good health. This specimen consisted of peripheral blood, obtained on day 0 of AZD1222 vaccination. The chain uses TRBV11-1 and TRBJ2-6; 7 bases match TRBD1. For the CDR3, the DNA is TGTGCCAGCAACCCTAGAGGGGGCCCTGGGGCCAACGTCCTGACTTTC. Translated: CASNPRGGPGANVLTF.